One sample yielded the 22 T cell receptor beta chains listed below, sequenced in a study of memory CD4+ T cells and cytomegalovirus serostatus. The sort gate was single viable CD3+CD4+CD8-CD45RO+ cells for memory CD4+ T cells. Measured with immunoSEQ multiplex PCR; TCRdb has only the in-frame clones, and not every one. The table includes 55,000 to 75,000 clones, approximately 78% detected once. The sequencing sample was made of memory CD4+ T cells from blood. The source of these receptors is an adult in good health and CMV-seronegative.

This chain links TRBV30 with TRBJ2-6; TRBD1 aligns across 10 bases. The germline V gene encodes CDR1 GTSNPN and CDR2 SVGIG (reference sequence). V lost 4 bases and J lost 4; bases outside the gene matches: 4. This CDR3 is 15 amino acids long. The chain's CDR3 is CAWIDRGRGANVLTF. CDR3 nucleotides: TGTGCCTGGATTGACAGGGGGCGGGGGGCCAACGTCCTGACTTTC.

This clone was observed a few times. The CDR3 DNA reads as TGCAGTGCTACCAGTAAGGTTGAGCAGTTCTTC. Translated: CSATSKVEQFF. The chain combines TRBV20-1 with TRBJ2-1; D is unresolved. Trimming removed 4 bases from V and 9 bases from J, with 10 bases in between. Per the germline V gene, CDR1 is DFQATT and CDR2 is SNEGSKA (reference sequence). The CDR3 totals 11 residues.

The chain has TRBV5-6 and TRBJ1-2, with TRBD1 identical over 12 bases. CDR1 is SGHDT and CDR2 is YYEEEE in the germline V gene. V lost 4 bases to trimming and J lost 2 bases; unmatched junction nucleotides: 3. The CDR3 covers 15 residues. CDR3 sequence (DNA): TGTGCCAGCAGCAGGGGACAGGGGGCGAACTATGGCTACACCTTC. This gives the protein CASSRGQGANYGYTF.

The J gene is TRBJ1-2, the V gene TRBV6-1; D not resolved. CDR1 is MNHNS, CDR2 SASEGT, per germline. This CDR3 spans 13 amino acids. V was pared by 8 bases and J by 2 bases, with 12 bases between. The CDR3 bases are TGTGCCAGCCTGGTGAACACCAACTATGGCTACACCTTC. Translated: CASLVNTNYGYTF.

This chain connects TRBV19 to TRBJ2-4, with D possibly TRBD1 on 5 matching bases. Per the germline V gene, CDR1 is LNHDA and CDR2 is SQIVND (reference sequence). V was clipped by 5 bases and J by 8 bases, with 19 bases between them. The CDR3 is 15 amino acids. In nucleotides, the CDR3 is TGTGCCAGTAGTCCGCAGGGTCTCGGCCTTGACATTCAGTACTTC. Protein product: CASSPQGLGLDIQYF.

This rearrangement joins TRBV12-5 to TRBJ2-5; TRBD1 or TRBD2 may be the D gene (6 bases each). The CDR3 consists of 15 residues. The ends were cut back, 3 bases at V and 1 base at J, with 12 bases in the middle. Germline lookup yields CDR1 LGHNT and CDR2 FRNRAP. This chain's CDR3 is CASGFWGAGQETQYF. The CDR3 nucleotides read TGTGCTAGTGGTTTTTGGGGGGCGGGCCAAGAGACCCAGTACTTC.

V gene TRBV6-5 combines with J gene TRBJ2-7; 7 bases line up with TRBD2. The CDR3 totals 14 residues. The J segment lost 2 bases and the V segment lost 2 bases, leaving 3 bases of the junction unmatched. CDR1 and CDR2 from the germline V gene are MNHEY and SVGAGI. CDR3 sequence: CASSYKGRAYEQYF. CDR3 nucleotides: TGTGCCAGCAGTTACAAGGGGAGGGCCTACGAGCAGTACTTC.

This CDR3 reads CASRKGGANTGELFF. DNA of the CDR3: TGTGCCAGTAGGAAGGGAGGGGCGAACACCGGGGAGCTGTTTTTT. The chain employs TRBV19 and TRBJ2-2; the match to TRBD2 covers 7 bases. CDR1 and CDR2 from the germline V gene are LNHDA and SQIVND (reference sequence). V lost 6 bases and J lost 0; bases outside the gene matches: 4. There are 15 residues in the CDR3.

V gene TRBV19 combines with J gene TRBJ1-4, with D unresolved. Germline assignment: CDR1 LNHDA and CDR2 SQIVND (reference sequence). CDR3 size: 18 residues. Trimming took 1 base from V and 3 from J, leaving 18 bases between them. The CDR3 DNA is TGTGCCAGTAGTATAGGACCCCCAGGACGCTATCCTAATGAAAAACTGTTTTTT. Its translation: CASSIGPPGRYPNEKLFF.

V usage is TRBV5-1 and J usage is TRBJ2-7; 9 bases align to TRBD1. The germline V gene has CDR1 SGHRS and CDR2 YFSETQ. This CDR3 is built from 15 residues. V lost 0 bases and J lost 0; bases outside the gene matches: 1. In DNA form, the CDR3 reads TGCGCCAGCAGCTTGGGGACAGGGGACTCCTACGAGCAGTACTTC. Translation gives CASSLGTGDSYEQYF.

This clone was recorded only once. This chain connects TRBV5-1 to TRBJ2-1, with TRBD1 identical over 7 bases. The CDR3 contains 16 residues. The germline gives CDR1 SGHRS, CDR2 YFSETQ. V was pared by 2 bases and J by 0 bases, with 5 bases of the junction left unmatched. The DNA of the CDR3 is TGCGCCAGCAGCTTCCCACCAGGGGGCTCCTACAATGAGCAGTTCTTC. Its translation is CASSFPPGGSYNEQFF.

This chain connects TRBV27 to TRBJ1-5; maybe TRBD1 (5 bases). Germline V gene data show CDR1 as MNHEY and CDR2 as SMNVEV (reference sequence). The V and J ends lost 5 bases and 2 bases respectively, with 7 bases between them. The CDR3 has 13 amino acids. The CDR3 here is CASSLQGNQPQHF. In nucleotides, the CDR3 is TGTGCCAGCAGTCTACAGGGCAATCAGCCCCAGCATTTT.

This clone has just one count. The CDR3 reads CTSSHPPDRVTETQYF. CDR3 DNA sequence: TGCACCAGCAGCCACCCACCCGACAGGGTCACGGAGACCCAGTACTTC. This chain uses TRBV1 with TRBJ2-5; the table calls TRBD1, which could not be checked here. TRBV1 is listed as a pseudogene. The CDR3 contains 16 residues.

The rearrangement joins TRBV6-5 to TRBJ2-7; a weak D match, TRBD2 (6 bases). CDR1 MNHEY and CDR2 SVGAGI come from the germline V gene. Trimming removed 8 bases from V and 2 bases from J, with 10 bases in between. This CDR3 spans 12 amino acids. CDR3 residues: CASRRGTYEQYF. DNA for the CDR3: TGTGCCAGCCGCCGGGGGACCTACGAGCAGTACTTC.

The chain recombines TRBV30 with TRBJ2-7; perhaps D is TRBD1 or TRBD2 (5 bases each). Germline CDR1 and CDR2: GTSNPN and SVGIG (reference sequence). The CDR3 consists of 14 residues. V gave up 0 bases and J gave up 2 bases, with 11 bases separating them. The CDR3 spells CAWSVRGRAYEQYF. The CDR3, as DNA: TGTGCCTGGAGTGTACGGGGCAGGGCCTACGAGCAGTACTTC.

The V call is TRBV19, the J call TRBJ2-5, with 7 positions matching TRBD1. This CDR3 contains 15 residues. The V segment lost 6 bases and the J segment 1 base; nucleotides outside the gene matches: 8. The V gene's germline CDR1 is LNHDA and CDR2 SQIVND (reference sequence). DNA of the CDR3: TGTGCCAGTAGCAGACAGGGCTCCTCCCAAGAGACCCAGTACTTC. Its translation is CASSRQGSSQETQYF.

CDR3 in amino acids: CASTKTGTRYDTQYF. CDR3 DNA: TGCGCCAGCACCAAAACCGGGACTAGATACGATACGCAGTATTTT. The V call is TRBV5-1, the J call TRBJ2-3; TRBD2 agrees at 8 bases. The CDR3 covers 15 residues. Germline V gene data show CDR1 as SGHRS and CDR2 as YFSETQ. The ends lost 6 bases at V and 6 bases at J; junction bases unmatched: 12.

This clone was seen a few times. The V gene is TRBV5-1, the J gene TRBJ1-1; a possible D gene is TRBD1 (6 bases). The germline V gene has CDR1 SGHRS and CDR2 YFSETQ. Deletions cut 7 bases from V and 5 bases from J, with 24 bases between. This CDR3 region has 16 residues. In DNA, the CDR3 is TGCGCCAGCTTCAATATCGGGGGGGCCGGGAGGACTGAAGCTTTCTTT. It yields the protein CASFNIGGAGRTEAFF.

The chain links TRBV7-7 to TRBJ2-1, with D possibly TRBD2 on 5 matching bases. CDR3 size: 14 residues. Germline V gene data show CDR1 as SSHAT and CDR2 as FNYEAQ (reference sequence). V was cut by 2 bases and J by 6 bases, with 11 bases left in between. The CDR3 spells CASSLTPSINEQFF. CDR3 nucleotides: TGTGCCAGCAGCTTAACCCCTAGCATCAATGAGCAGTTCTTC.

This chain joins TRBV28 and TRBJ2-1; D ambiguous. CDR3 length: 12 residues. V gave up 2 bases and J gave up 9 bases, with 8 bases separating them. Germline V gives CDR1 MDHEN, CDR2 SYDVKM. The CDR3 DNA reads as TGTGCCAGCAGTTTAGTCCGGACTGAGCAGTTCTTC. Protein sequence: CASSLVRTEQFF.

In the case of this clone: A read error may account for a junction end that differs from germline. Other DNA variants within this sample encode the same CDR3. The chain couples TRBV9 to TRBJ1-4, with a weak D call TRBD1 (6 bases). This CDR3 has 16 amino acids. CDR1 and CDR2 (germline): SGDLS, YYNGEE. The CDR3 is CASSSRGSGHNEKLFF. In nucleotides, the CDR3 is TGTGCCAGCAGCAGCAGGGGCTCTGGTCATAATGAAAAACTGTTCTTT. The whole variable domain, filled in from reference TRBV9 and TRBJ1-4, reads DSGVTQTPKHLITATGQRVTLRCSPRSGDLSVYWYQQSLDQGLQFLIQYYNGEERAKGNILERFSAQQFPDLHSELNLSSLELGDSALYFCASSSRGSGHNEKLFFGSGTQLSVL.

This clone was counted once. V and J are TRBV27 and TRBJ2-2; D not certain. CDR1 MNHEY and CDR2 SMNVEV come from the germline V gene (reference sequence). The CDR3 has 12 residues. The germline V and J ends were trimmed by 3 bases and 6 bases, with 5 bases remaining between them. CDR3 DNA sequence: TGTGCCAGCAGTTTGAAGCCCGGGGAGCTGTTTTTT. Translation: CASSLKPGELFF.